This T cell receptor (beta chain) was sequenced for a study of beta chain features in type 1 diabetes (dated by TCRdb to the late 2010s). About the investigation overall: No differences in mean age, gender distribution, total cell number or subset yield were found between patients and healthy donors. A total of 85 million to 110 million sorted cells were examined across all samples, and RNA yield correlated strongly with the number of cells per subset. In the study, recently diagnosed type 1 diabetes patients and matched healthy donors were compared on the TCRB repertoires of their sorted circulating CD4+ T cell subsets. Regulatory and stem cell-like memory subsets were isolated from only 8 patients and 8 healthy donors, whereas naive and central memory subsets came from all 30 or so donors.

All of the isolated RNA was reverse transcribed with the High Capacity cDNA Reverse Transcription Kit, so expressed TCRB transcripts were sequenced. Deep immunoSEQ sequencing was applied to naive, central memory and regulatory T cell samples, giving an average of roughly 3.5 million total reads per sample. After sorted cells were lysed in RLT buffer, RNA was extracted with DNase-treated RNeasy Micro or Mini kits, with the choice depending on cell number. To prevent cross-contamination, every cell subset was processed on its own, while patient and healthy donor samples were processed together. Using the immunoSEQ multiplex PCR, TCRB sequences were amplified from cDNA into 87-bp fragments spanning the CDR3 region. Sequencing of the amplicons was done on the Illumina HiSeq platform. In the original analysis: PCR bias was computationally corrected using synthetic template baselines, reads within Hamming distance 2 were collapsed, and singletons that could not be merged were discarded. Reads were aligned against IMGT so that V, D and J genes, CDR3 length and insertions or deletions at six rearrangement sites could be assigned. Within each subset, clonotype counts were normalized to sorted cell number, after which true diversity and Gini coefficients were computed with the tcR R package. The overlap coefficient, calculated on TCRB nucleotide sequences, was used to quantify repertoire sharing. Out-of-frame TCRB sequences from naive cells were analyzed to stand in for the pre-selection repertoire. Sourced from immuneACCESS, this table was stored by TCRdb with only in-frame sequences that have V and J called. A share of the clones is absent; for the studies checked, an unresolved V gene accounts for under half, and the remainder has no known explanation. The DNA was the basis for D and trimming; V, J and clone size are from that table. Present in this sample are around 500,000 clones, approximately 31% of which were seen just once. The ten most abundant clones make up roughly 0.06% of the sample.

Points the paper makes about the study in general: Type 1 diabetes patients showed a moderate but significant shortening of TCRB CDR3 length in all four CD4+ subsets. Naive, central memory and regulatory TCRB repertoires appeared to be more similar among patients than among healthy donors. PCR might favor shorter templates, but patient and control samples were amplified and corrected together, so any skew would affect both groups equally. At VDJ recombination sites, type 1 diabetes patients had fewer insertions and more deleted nucleotides, which implies abnormalities in thymic rearrangement. Because cDNA was sequenced instead of genomic DNA, highly expressing activated cells could be over-represented, though the groups showed no difference in activation or CD3 levels. Only small numbers of individuals were included in the HLA sub-analyses, which left unresolved whether HLA type had any influence on TCRB rearrangement.

Each donor gave one peripheral blood draw, about 110 mL on average, collected into heparinised tubes. A BD FACSAria II was used to sort naive, central memory, regulatory and stem cell-like memory CD4+ T cells with a panel that included CD45RO, CCR7, CD25, CD127, CD95 and CD27. Every sorted population had a purity above 95%. PBMCs were isolated immediately by Lymphoprep density gradient centrifugation and stained directly without culture. So that batch effects would be minimized, each experiment stained and sorted samples in pairs, pairing one healthy donor with one patient. This clone was observed a handful of times. Its antigen specificity is not known. Base-call qualities are not available, and no considerably larger clone is one nucleotide away. Inclusive of the bounding cysteine and phenylalanine, the CDR3 is 16 residues long. Left in the record is the CDR3 DNA by itself, 48 bases read in frame from the first base. The CDR1 and CDR2 encoded by the germline V gene are MGHDK and SYGVNS. Ends trimmed: V by 6 bases, J by 7 bases; bases unmatched to a gene: 14.

The chain couples TRBV25-1 to TRBJ2-2; 7 central nucleotides agree with TRBD1. This receptor was obtained from a man between 18 and 35 years old in good health. The sequencing input was naive CD4+ T cells from blood. Read against the paper, the sample's cell subset or site label means: true naive CD4+ T cells. The nucleotides are TGTGCCAGCAGCCCCATCAGGGCAGGGGGAGTCGGGGAGCTGTTTTTT. The translation is CASSPIRAGGVGELFF.